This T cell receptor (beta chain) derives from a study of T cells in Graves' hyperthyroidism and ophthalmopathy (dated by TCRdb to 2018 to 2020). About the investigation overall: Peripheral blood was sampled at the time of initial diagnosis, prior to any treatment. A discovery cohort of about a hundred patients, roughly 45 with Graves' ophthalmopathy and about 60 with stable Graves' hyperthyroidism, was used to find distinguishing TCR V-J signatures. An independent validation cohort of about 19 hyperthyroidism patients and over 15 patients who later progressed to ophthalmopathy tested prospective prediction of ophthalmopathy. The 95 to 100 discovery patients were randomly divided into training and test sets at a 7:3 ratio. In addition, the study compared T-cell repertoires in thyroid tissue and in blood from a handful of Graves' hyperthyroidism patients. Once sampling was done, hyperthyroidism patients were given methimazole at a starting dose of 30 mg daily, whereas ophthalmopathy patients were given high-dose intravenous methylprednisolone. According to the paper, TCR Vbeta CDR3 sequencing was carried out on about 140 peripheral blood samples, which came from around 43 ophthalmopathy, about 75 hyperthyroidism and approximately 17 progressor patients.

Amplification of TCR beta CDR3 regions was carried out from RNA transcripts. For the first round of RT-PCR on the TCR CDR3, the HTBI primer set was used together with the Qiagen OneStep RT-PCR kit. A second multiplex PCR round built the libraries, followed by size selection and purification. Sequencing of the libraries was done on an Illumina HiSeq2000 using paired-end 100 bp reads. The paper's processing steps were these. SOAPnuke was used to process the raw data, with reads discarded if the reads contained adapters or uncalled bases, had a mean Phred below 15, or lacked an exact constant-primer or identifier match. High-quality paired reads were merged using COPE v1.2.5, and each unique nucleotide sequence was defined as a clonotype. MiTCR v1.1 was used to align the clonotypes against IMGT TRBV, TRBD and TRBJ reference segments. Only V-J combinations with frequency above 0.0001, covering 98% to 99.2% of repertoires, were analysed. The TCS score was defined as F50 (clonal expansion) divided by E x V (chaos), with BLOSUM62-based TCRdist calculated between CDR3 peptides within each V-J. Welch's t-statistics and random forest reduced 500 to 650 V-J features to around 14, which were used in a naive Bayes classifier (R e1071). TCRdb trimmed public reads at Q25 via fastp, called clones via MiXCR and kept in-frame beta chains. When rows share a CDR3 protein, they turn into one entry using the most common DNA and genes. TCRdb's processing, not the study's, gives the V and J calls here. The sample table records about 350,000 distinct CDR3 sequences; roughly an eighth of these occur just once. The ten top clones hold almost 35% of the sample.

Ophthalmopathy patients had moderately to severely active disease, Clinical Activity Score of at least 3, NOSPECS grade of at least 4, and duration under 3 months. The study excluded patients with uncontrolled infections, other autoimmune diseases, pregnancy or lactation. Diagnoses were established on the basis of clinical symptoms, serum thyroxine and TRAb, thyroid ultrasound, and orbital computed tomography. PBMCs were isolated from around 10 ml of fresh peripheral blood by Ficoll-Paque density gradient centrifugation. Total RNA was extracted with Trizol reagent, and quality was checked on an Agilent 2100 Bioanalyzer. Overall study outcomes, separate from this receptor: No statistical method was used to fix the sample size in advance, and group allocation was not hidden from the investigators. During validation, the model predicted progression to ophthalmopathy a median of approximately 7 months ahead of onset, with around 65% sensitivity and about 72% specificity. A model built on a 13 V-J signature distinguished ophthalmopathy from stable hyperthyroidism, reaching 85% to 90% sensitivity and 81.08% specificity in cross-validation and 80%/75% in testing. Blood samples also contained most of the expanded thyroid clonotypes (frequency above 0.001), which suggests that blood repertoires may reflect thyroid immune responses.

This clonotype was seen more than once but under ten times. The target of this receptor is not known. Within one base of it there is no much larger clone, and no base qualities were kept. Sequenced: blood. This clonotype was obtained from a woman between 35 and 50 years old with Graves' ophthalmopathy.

CDR3 loop: CSARGKETQYF. The nucleotide sequence is given as TGCAGTGCTAGGGGGAAAGAGACCCAGTACTTC. This sequence uses TRBV20-1 and TRBJ2-5, with an unclear D gene assignment. The CDR3 starts with the cysteine, ends with the phenylalanine, and has 11 residues. Only the CDR3 DNA is retained, 33 bases long and in frame from the first base. Per the germline V gene (reference sequence), DFQATT is the CDR1 and SNEGSKA is the CDR2. Relative to germline, V is 3 bases shorter and J is 3 bases shorter, with 5 bases between their ends.